This entry is about one TCR beta chain. This specimen belongs to a study of blood T cells in healthy people across ages. The CDR3 is made up of 14 amino acids. From germline, CDR1 is SGHTA and CDR2 FQGTGA. Germline trimming cut 7 bases from V and 11 bases from J; bases unmatched to any gene: 16. A J-beta primer mix and a sample-barcoded 5' primer were used in a second PCR of about 7 to 12 cycles. In TCRdb, the 5' RACE reads were re-called with MiXCR into one record per CDR3 protein. The table lists roughly 1,500,000 distinct CDR3 sequences, around two fifths of them singletons, with 6.5% to 10% in the top ten.

The sample taken for sequencing was blood. The source is a woman aged 18-29 years in good health. The chain combines TRBV7-3 with TRBJ2-5; 7 nucleotides match TRBD2. In nucleotides, the CDR3 is TGTGCCAGCACCCCTGCAGCGGGGTCGAATGAGCAGTACTTC. Translation: CASTPAAGSNEQYF.